This TCR beta chain was recorded in a study of shared clonotypes between healthy human individuals. Trimming stripped 3 bases from V and 0 bases from J, with 10 bases between. The CDR3 runs to 14 residues. CDR1 is SGDLS, CDR2 YYNGEE, per germline. Study findings and constraints: In a handful of donors, 4.5% to 5.5% of naive CD4 clonotypes appeared in common. The study generally estimated greater richness for naive than memory subsets. All-four-donor shared clonotypes had higher generation probabilities than non-shared clonotypes did.

CD45RO-negative CD8 cells positively selected for CCR7 made up the naive population, which excluded terminally differentiated effector memory CD45RA+ cells. Each donor was a Caucasian adult residing in Nashville, Tennessee. This table comes from immunoSEQ multiplex PCR, and its TCRdb copy is limited to in-frame clones, with some not included. Found here are more than 2 million clones, approximately 94% of them singletons; the top ten hold more than 0.95%. Notes on this clone: Its matching antigen is unknown. Other DNA sequences of this sample code for an identical CDR3.

The specimen sequenced was naive CD8+ T cells sorted from blood. The TCR comes from a man younger than 35 in good health. The chain carries TRBV9 and TRBJ2-7; D may be TRBD2 (5 bases). The CDR3 protein is CASSGRGSSYEQYF. The DNA for the CDR3 is TGTGCCAGCAGCGGCCGTGGGAGCTCCTACGAGCAGTACTTC.